This TCR beta chain was sequenced for a study of OX40 agonist ivuxolimab in advanced cancers. The wider study: Six ivuxolimab dose levels, 0.01 to 10 mg/kg, were given intravenously every 2 weeks. Enrolled patients in dose escalation had cancers that were hepatocellular carcinoma, melanoma, renal cell or head and neck cancer.

Whole-study results and caveats: More expanded clones were seen, on average, in CD8+ T cells than in CD4+.

The data were produced by immunoSEQ multiplex PCR, yet TCRdb's version contains in-frame clones alone and is incomplete. The sample has roughly 23,000 clones; 84% are singletons. The germline V gene has CDR1 MDHEN and CDR2 SYDVKM. This CDR3 is built from 14 residues. Trimming shortened V by 2 bases and J by 9 bases, and 17 bases separated the two germline ends. In regard to this clone: Its matching antigen is unknown.

Sequences were derived from CD4+ or CD8+ T cells sorted from blood, sampled in a trial of the OX40 agonist ivuxolimab. The chain recombines TRBV28 with TRBJ2-7, with D maybe TRBD1 (6 bases). The clonotype originates from an adult with an advanced solid tumor such as melanoma, head and neck, liver or kidney cancer. CDR3 amino acids: CASSLRGGRFGQYF. CDR3 nucleotides: TGTGCCAGCAGTTTAAGAGGGGGACGTTTTGGGCAGTACTTC.